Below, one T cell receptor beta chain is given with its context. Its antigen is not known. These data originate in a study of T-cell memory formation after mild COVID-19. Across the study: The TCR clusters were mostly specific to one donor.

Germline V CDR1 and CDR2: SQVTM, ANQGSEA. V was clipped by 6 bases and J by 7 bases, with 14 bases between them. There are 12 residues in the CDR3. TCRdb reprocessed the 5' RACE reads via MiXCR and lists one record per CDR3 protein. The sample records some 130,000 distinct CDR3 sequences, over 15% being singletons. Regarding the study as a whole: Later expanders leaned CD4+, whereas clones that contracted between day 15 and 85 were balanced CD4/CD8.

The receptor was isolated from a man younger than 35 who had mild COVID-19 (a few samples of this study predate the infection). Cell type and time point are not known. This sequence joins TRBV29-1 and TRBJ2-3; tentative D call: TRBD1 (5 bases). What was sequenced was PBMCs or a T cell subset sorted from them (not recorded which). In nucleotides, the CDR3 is TGCAGCGTGGGCCCACAGGAAAATACGCAGTATTTT. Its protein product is CSVGPQENTQYF.